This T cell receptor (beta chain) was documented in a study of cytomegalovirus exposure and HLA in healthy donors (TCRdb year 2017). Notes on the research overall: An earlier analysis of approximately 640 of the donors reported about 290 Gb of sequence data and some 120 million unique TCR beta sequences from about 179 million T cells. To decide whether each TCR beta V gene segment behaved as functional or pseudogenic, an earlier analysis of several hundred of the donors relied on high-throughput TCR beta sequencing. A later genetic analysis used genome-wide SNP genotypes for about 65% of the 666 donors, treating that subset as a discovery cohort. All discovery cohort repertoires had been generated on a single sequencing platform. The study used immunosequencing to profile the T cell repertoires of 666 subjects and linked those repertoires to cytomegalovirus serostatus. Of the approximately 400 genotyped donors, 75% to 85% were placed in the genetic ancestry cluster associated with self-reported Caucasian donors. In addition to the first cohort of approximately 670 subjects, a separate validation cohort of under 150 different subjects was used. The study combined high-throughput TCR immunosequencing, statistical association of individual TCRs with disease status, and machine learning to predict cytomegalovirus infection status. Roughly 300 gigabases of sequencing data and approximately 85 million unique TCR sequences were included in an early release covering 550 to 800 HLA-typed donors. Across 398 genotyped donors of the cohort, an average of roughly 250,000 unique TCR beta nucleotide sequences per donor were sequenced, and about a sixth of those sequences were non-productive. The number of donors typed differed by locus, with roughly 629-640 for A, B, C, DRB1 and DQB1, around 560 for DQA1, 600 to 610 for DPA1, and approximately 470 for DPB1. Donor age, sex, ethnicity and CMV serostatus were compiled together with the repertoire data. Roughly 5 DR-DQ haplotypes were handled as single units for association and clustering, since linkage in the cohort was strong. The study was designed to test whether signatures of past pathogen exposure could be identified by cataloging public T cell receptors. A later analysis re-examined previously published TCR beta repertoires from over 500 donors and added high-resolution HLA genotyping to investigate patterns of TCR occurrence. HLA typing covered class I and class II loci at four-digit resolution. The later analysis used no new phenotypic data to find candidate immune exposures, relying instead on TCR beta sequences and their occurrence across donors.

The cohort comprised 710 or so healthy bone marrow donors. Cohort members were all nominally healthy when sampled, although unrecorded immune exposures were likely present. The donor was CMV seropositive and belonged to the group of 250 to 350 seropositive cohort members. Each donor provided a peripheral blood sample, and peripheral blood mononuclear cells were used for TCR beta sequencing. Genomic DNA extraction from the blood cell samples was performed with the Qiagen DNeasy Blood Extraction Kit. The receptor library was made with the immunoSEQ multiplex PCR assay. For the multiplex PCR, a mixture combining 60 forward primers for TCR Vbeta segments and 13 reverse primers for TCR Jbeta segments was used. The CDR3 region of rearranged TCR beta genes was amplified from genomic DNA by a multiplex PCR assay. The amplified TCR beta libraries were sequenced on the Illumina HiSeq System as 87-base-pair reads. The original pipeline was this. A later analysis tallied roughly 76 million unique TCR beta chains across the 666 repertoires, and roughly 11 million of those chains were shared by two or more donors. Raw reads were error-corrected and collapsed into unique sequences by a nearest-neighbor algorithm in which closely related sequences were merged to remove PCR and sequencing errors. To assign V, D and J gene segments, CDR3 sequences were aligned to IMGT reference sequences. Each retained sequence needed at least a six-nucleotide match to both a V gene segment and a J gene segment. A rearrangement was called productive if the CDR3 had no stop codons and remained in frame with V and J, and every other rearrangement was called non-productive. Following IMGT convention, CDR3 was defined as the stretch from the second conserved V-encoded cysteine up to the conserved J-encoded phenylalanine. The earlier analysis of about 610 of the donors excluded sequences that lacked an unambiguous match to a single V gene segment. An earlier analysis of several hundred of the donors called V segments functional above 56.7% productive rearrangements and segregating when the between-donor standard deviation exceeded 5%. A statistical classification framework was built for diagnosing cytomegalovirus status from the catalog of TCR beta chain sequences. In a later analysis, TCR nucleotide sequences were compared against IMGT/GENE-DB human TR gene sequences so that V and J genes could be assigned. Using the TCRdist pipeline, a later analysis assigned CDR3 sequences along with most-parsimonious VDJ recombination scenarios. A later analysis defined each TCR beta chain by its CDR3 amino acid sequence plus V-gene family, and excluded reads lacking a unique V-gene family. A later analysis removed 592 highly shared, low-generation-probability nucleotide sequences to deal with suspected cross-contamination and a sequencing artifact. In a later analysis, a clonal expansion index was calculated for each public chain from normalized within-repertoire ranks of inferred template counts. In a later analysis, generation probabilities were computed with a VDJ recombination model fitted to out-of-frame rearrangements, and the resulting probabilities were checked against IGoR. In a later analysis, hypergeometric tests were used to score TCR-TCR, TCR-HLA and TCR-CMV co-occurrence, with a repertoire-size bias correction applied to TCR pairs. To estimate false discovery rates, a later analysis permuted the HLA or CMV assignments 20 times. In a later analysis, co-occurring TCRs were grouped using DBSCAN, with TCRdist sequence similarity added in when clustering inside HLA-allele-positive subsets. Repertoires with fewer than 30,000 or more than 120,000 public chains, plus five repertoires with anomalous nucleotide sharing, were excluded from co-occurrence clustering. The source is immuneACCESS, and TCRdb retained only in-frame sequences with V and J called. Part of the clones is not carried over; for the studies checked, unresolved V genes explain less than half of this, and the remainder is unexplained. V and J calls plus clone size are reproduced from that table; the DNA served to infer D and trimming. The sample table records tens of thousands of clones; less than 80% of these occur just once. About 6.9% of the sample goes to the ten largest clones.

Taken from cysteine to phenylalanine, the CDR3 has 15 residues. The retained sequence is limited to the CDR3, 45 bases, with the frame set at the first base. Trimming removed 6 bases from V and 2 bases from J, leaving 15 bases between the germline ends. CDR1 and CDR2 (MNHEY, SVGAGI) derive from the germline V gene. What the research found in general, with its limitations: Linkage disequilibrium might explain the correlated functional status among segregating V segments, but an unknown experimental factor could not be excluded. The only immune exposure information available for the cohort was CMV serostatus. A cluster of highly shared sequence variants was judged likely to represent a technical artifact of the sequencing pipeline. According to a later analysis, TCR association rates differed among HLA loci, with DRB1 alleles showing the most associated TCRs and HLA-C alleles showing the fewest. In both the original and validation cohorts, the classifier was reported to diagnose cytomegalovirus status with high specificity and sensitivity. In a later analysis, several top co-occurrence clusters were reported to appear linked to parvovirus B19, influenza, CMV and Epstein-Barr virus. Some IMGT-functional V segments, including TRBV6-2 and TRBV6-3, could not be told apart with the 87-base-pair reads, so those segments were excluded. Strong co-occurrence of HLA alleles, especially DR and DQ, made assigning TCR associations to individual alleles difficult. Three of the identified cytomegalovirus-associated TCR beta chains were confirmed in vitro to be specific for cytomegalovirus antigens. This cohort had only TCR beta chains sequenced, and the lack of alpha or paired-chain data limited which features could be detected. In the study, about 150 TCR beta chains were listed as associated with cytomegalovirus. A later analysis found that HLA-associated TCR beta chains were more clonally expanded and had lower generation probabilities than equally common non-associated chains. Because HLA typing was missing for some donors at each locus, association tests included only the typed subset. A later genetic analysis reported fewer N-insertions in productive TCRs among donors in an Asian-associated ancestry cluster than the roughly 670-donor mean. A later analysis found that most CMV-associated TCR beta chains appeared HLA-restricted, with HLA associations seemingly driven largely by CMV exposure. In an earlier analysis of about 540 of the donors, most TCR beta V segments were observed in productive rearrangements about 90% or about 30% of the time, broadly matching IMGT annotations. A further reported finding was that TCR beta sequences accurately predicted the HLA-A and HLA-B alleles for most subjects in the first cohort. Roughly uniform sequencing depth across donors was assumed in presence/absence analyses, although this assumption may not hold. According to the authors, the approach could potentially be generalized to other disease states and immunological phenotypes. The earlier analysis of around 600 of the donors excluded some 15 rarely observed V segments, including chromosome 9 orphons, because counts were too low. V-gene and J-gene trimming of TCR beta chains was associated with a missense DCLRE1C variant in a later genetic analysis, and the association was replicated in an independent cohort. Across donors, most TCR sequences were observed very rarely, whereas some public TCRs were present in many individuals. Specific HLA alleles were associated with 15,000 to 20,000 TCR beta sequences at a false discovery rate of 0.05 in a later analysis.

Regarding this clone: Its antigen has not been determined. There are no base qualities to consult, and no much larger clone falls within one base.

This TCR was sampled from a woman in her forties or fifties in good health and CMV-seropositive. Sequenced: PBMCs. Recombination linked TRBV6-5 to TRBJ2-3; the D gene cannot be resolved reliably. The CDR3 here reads CASRSLATPTDTQYF. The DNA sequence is TGTGCCAGCAGATCGTTAGCTACTCCCACAGATACGCAGTATTTT.